Detailed here is one T cell receptor beta chain. Its antigen is not known. The record originates from a study of CD8 T cells in ankylosing spondylitis. Whole-study results and caveats: Disease-linked clones reportedly concentrated significantly in matched ankylosing spondylitis synovial fluid.

Losses at the gene ends were 3 bases for V and 3 bases for J; bases not matched to a gene: 5. CDR3 length equals 14 residues. Germline CDR1 is LGHNA and CDR2 is YSLEER. Quantitative barcoded 5'-RACE was used to prepare TCR beta libraries. TCRdb independently ran MiXCR on the 5' RACE reads; one entry per CDR3 protein. The sample includes roughly 140,000 distinct CDR3 sequences, more than 40% of them seen just once. The rearrangement uses TRBV4-3 and TRBJ2-7; the match to TRBD1 covers 7 bases. Sequencing was done on a sample of synovial fluid, either unsorted or a sorted T cell fraction (not recorded which). This TCR was recovered from a male donor with ankylosing spondylitis. The CDR3 spells CASSHWTGNYEQYF. DNA of the CDR3: TGCGCCAGCAGCCACTGGACAGGCAACTACGAGCAGTACTTC.